The sequence of this T cell receptor (beta chain) was determined in a study of T cells after yellow fever vaccination. The ends lost 5 bases at V and 8 bases at J; junction bases unmatched: 20. Germline V gene sequence: CDR1 SEHNR, CDR2 FQNEAQ (reference sequence). This CDR3 spans 17 amino acids. Via MiXCR, TCRdb re-called the 5' RACE reads, giving one row per CDR3 protein. Here the sample spans roughly 170,000 distinct CDR3 sequences, about 6% being singletons. This clonotype was observed a handful of times. The sequenced sample was CD4+ T cells sorted from PBMCs, obtained on the day of the first yellow fever vaccination. V and J are TRBV7-9 and TRBJ1-2, with TRBD1 matching 7 bases. This sequence originates from a man between 18 and 29 years old who received the YFV17D yellow fever vaccine. The CDR3 DNA sequence: TGTGCCAGCAGCCTTGGTGAAAAAGGGGGCGCTGTCGGGGGCTACACCTTC. Its translation: CASSLGEKGGAVGGYTF.